What follows is one T cell receptor beta chain and its context. This CDR3 spans 14 amino acids. Per germline, CDR1 SGDLS and CDR2 YYNGEE. V lost 3 bases to trimming and J lost 5 bases; unmatched junction nucleotides: 7. This sample was included in a study of radiation and T cells in renal cell carcinoma. Assay: immunoSEQ multiplex PCR; the TCRdb copy retains only in-frame clones and omits some. The sample contains tens of thousands of clones, 70% to 90% of which appear only once. Described time point: blood 4 weeks post-SBRT, at nephrectomy. Treatment described: 15 Gy SBRT to primary tumor, nephrectomy 4 weeks later. Radiation-treated patients gave blood at baseline, week 2 and week 4. This renal cell carcinoma was of the clear cell type.

This sequence was found in a man aged 50 to 59 with renal cell carcinoma. This rearrangement joins TRBV9 to TRBJ2-7; 8 bases are shared with TRBD2. The sequences come from blood, collected from a patient whose treatment included radiotherapy and nephrectomy. CDR3 sequence: CASSALAGQDEQYF. DNA for the CDR3: TGTGCCAGCAGCGCCCTAGCGGGTCAAGACGAGCAGTACTTC.